The 2 T cell receptor beta chains below come from one sample, sequenced in a study of T cell responses to AZD1222 COVID-19 vaccine (dated by TCRdb to the early 2020s). The time point label, read with the paper, signifies: baseline before first vaccination. Libraries were prepared through the immunoSEQ multiplex PCR assay. The clones in this table, taken by TCRdb from immuneACCESS, are in-frame only. Not every clone is retained; where verified, under half of the shortfall comes from an unresolved V gene, and the cause of the rest is unknown. This sample has 98,000 or so clones in its table, and around 90% of those were observed once. Of the sample, about 8.7% falls within the top ten clones. Source: peripheral blood, taken on day 0 of AZD1222 vaccination. Every receptor here comes from an adult in good health.

The gene calls are TRBV30 and TRBJ2-3; D perhaps matches TRBD2 (7 bases). CDR1 and CDR2 (germline): GTSNPN, SVGIG (reference sequence). The CDR3 extends over 14 amino acids. Trimming took off 0 bases at V and 6 bases at J, with 13 bases between the two ends. CDR3 sequence (DNA): TGTGCCTGGAGTGTTGGGCGGGGGCCCGATACGCAGTATTTT. It is translated as CAWSVGRGPDTQYF.

The chain carries TRBV5-1 and TRBJ2-7; D not resolved. This CDR3 region has 11 residues. Germline CDR1 and CDR2: SGHRS and YFSETQ. The ends were cut back, 6 bases at V and 4 bases at J, with 8 bases in the middle. CDR3 DNA sequence: TGCGCCAGCACGGGCGGATACGAGCAGTACTTC. Encoded protein: CASTGGYEQYF.